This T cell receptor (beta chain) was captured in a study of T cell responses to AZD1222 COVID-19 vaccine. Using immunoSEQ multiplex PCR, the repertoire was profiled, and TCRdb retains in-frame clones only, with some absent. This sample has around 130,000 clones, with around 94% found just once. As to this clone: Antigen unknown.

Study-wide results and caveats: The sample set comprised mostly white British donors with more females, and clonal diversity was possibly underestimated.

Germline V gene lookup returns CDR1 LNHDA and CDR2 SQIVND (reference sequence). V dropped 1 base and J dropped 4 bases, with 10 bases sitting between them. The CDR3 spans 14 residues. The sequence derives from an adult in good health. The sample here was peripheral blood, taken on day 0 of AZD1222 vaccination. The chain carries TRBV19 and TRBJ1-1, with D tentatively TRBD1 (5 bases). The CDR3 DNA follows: TGTGCCAGTAGTATAGGCGGGACGAGCACTGAAGCTTTCTTT. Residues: CASSIGGTSTEAFF.